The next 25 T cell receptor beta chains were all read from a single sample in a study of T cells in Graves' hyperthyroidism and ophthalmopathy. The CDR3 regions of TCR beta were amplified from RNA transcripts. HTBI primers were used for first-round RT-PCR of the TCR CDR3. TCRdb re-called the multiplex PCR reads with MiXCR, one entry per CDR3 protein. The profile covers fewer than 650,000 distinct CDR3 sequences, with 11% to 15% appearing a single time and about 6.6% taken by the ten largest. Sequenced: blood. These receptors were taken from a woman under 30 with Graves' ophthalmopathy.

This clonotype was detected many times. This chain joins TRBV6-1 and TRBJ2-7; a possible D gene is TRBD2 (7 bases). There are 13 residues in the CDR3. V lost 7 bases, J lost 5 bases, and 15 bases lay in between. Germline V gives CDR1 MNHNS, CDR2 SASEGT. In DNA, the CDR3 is TGTGCCAGCAACTCACAGGGAGGGGACGAGCAGTACTTC. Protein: CASNSQGGDEQYF.

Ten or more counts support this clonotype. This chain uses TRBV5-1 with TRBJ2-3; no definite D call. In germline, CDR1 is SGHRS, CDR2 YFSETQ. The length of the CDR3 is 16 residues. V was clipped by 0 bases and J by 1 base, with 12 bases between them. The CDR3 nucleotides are TGCGCCAGCAGCTTGGATTCGGGTATGGGCACAGATACGCAGTATTTT. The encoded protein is CASSLDSGMGTDTQYF. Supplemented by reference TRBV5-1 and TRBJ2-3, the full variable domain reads KAGVTQTPRYLIKTRGQQVTLSCSPISGHRSVSWYQQTPGQGLQFLFEYFSETQRNKGNFPGRFSGRQFSNSRSEMNVSTLELGDSALYLCASSLDSGMGTDTQYFGPGTRLTVL.

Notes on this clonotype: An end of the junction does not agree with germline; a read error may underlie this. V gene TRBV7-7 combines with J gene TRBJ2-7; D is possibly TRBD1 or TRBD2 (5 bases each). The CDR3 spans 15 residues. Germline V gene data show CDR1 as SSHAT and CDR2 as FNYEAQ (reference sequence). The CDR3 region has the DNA TGTGCTAGCAGCTTGAGCTGGGACCCATCCTACGAGCAGTACTTC. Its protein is CASSLSWDPSYEQYF.

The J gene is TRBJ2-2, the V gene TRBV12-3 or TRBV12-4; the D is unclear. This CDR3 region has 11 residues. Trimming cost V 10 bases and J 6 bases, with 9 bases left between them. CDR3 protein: CATTFAGELFF. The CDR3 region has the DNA TGTGCCACCACCTTTGCCGGGGAGCTGTTTTTT.

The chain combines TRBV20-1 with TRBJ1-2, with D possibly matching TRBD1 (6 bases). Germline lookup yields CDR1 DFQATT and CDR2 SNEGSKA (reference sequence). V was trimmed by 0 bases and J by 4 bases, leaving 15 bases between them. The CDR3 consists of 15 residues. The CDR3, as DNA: TGCAGTGCTAGAGATCTGGGACAAACGATCTATGGCTACACCTTC. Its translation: CSARDLGQTIYGYTF.

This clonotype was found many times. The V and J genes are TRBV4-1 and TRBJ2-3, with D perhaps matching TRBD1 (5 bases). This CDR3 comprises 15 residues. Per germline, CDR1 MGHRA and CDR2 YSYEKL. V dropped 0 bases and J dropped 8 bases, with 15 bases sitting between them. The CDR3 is CASSQDGQGYGTQYF. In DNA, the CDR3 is TGCGCCAGCAGCCAAGATGGCCAGGGATATGGTACGCAGTATTTT.

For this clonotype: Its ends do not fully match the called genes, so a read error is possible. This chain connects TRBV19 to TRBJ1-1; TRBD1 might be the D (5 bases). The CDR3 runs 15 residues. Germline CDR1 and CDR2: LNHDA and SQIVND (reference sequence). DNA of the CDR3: TGTGCCAGTAGTATTGAGGGCAGGGTGAAAACTGAAGCTTTCTTT. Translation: CASSIEGRVKTEAFF.

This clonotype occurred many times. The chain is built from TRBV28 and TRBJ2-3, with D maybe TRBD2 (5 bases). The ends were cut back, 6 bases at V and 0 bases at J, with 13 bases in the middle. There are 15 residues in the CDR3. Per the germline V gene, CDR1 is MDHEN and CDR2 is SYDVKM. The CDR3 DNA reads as TGTGCCAGCAGCCATAATCGACTAAGCACAGATACGCAGTATTTT. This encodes CASSHNRLSTDTQYF.

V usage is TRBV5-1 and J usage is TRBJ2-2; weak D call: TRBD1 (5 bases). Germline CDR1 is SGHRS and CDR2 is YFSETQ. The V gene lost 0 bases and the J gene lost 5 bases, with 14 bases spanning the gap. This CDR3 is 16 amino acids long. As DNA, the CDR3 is TGCGCCAGCAGCTTGGAGGCAGGGCCAAGGACCGGGGAGCTGTTTTTT. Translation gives CASSLEAGPRTGELFF.

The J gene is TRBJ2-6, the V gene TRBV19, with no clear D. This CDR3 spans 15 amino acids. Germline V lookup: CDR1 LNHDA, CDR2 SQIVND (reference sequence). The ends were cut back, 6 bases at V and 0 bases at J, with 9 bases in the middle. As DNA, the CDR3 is TGTGCCAGTAGCATCCAGTTCTCTGGGGCCAACGTCCTGACTTTC. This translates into CASSIQFSGANVLTF.

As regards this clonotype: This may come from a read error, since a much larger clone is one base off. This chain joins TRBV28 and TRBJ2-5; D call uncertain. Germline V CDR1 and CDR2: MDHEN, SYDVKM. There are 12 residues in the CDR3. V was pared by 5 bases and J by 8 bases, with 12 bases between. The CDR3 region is CASSPPARTQYF. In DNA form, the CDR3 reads TGTGCCAGCAGTCCTCCTGCTCGAACCCAGTACTTC.

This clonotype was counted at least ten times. The CDR3 sequence is CASSNRLKGGGSYNEQFF. The CDR3 DNA follows: TGTGCCAGCAGTAACAGACTCAAGGGAGGAGGCTCCTACAATGAGCAGTTCTTC. The V gene is TRBV27, the J gene TRBJ2-1, with D perhaps matching TRBD2 (6 bases). The CDR3 has 18 amino acids. From germline, CDR1 is MNHEY and CDR2 SMNVEV (reference sequence). The germline V and J ends were trimmed by 5 bases and 0 bases, with 20 bases remaining between them.

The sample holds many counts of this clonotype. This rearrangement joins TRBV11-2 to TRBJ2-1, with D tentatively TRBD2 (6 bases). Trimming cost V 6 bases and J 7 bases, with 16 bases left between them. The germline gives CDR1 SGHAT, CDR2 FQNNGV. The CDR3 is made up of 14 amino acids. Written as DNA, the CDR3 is TGTGCCAGCAGTGTGCGGGTTGGAGGGAATGAGCAGTTCTTC. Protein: CASSVRVGGNEQFF.

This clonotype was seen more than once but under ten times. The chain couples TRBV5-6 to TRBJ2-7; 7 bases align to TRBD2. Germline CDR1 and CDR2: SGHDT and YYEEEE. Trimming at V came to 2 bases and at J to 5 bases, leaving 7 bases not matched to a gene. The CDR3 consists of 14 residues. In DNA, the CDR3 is TGTGCCAGCAGCTTCGGAGGGAGGGCCCACGAGCAGTACTTC. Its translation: CASSFGGRAHEQYF.

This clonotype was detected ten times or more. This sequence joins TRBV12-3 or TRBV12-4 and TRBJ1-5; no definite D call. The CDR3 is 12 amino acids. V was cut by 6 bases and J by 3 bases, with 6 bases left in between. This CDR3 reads CASRWTNQPQHF. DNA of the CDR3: TGTGCCAGCAGGTGGACCAATCAGCCCCAGCATTTT.

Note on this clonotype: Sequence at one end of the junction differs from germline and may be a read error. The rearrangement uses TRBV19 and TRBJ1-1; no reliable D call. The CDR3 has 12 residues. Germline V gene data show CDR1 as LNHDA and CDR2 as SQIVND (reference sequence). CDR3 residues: CASTLGSTEVFF. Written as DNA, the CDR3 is TGTGCCAGTACTTTAGGTAGCACTGAAGTTTTCTTT.

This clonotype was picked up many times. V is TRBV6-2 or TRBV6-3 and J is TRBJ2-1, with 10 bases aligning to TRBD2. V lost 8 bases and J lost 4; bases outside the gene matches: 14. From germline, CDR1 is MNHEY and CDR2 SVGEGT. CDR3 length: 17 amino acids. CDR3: CASAFPAGTSVYNEQFF. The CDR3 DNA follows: TGTGCCAGCGCATTCCCCGCCGGGACTAGCGTTTACAATGAGCAGTTCTTC.

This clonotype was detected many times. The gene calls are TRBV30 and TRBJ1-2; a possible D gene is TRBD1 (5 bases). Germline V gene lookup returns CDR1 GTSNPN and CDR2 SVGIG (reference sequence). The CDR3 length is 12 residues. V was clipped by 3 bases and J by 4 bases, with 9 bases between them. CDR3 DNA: TGTGCCTGGAGGGCGGGGCTCTATGGCTACACCTTC. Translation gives CAWRAGLYGYTF.

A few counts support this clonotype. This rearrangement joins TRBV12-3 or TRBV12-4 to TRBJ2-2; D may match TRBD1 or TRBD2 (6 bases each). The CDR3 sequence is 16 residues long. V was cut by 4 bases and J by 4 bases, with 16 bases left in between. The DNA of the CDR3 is TGTGCCAGCAGTTGGTCGCCTGGAGGGGGCACCGGGGAGCTGTTTTTT. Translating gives CASSWSPGGGTGELFF.

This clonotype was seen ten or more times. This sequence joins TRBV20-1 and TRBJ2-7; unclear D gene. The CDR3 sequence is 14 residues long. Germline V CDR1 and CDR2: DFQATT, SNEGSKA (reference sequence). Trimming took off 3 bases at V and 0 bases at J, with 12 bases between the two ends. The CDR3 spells CSASFAGRSYEQYF. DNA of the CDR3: TGCAGTGCTAGCTTTGCAGGCCGCTCCTACGAGCAGTACTTC.

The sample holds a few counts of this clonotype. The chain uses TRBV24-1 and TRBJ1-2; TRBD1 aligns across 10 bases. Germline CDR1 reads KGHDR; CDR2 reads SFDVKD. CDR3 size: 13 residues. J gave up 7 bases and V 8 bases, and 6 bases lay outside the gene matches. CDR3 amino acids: CATTRDRGAGYTF. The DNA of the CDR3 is TGTGCCACCACCCGGGACAGGGGCGCTGGCTACACCTTC.

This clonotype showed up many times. The CDR3 here is CASSQGPGNEQFF. Here the CDR3 DNA reads TGTGCCAGCAGCCAAGGCCCCGGAAATGAGCAGTTCTTC. The chain links TRBV3-1 to TRBJ2-1; D not resolved. V was clipped by 1 base and J by 7 bases, with 8 bases between them. Germline V lookup: CDR1 LGHDT, CDR2 YNNKEL (reference sequence). This CDR3 has 13 amino acids.

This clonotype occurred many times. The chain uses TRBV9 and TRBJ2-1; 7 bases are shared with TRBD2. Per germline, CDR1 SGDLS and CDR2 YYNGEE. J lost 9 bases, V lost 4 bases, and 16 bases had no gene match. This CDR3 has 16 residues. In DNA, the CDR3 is TGTGCCAGCAGCACCGAAGCGGGATGGCGGCGGGGTGAGCAGTTCTTC. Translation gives CASSTEAGWRRGEQFF.

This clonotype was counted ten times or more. CDR3 region: CASSLTSGSLNEQFF. Here the CDR3 DNA reads TGTGCCAGCAGCTTGACTAGCGGGAGCTTGAATGAGCAGTTCTTC. This chain links TRBV7-2 with TRBJ2-1, with 12 positions matching TRBD2. Germline V gene sequence: CDR1 SGHTA, CDR2 FQGNSA. This CDR3 comprises 15 residues. With V trimmed by 3 bases and J by 7 bases, 4 bases remained unmatched.

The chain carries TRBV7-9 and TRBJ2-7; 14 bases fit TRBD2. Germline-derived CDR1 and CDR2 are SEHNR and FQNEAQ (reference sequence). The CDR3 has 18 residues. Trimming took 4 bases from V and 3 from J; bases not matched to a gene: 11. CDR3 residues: CASSSSQGLAGASYEQYF. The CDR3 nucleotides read TGTGCCAGCAGCTCCTCTCAGGGACTAGCGGGAGCAAGCTACGAGCAGTACTTC.